The T cell receptor beta chain described here comes from a study of cytomegalovirus exposure and HLA in healthy donors. Study overall: An earlier analysis identified more than 95 million unique TCR beta sequences in 150 million to 200 million T cells.

The CDR3 totals 15 residues. V was clipped by 6 bases and J by 9 bases; unmatched bases: 8. Per the germline V gene, CDR1 is MNHEY and CDR2 is SVGAGI. The PCR employed 60 Vbeta primers together with 13 Jbeta primers. Authors' analysis steps: Per a later analysis, the number of unique TCR beta chains was roughly 83 million, of which some 10 million were shared. Method: immunoSEQ multiplex PCR; TCRdb's copy keeps in-frame clones and lacks some. V and J calls and clone size come straight from that table; D and trimming were deduced from the DNA. Of 200,000 to 250,000 clones in the sample, 65% to 80% were seen once.

This chain joins TRBV6-5 and TRBJ2-1; 13 bases agree with TRBD2. The sample consisted of PBMCs. This receptor was obtained from a man in his fifties in good health and CMV-seronegative. In nucleotides, the CDR3 is TGTGCCAGCAGCTCACTAGCGGGAGGGCCGAGTGAGCAGTTCTTC. Translation gives CASSSLAGGPSEQFF.